These T cell receptor beta chains were read from a single sample in a study of blood T cell repertoires in COVID-19. Repertoires were generated with immunoSEQ multiplex PCR, while TCRdb's copy carries only in-frame clones and drops some. The table includes fewer than 200,000 clones, 65% to 90% detected once. The material sequenced was peripheral blood. Source of these receptors: a human donor in a cohort sampled during active COVID-19. Both conserved end residues are part of each CDR3. D genes are given only for firm matches. The size of a clone is reported for some rows only, either as once, few or many, or as a class for expanded clones.

clone_size,v_call,d_call,j_call,cdr3_nt,cdr3_aa
-,TRBV4-3,-,TRBJ2-7,TGCGCCAGCAGCCTTAACTCCCGCTACGAGCAGTACTTC,CASSLNSRYEQYF
-,TRBV5-4,-,TRBJ2-2,TGTGCCAGCAGCCTTCCCGGGACAACGAACACCGGGGAGCTGTTTTTT,CASSLPGTTNTGELFF
-,TRBV5-6,TRBD1,TRBJ2-5,TGTGCCAGCAGCTGGGACAGTCGGGAGACCCAGTACTTC,CASSWDSRETQYF
-,TRBV5-6,TRBD1,TRBJ2-1,TGTGCCAGCAGCTTGGTGACAGGGGGCCGGTACAATGAGCAGTTCTTC,CASSLVTGGRYNEQFF
-,TRBV28,TRBD1,TRBJ2-6,TGTGCCAGCAGTTCCTCCGGGGGGACAGGGGTATATGGGGCCAACGTCCTGACTTTC,CASSSSGGTGVYGANVLTF
-,TRBV2,-,TRBJ1-1,TGTGCCAGCGATACACGGCTAGATTTGAACACTGAAGCTTTCTTT,CASDTRLDLNTEAFF
few,TRBV5-3,TRBD2,TRBJ2-7,TGTGCCAGAAGCTTGGCCGGCCTAGCGGCCTCCTACGAGCAGTACTTC,CARSLAGLAASYEQYF
few,TRBV24-1,-,TRBJ2-2,TGTGCCACCAGTGATTTCCCTAGCACCAACACCGGGGAGCTGTTTTTT,CATSDFPSTNTGELFF
-,TRBV11-2,-,TRBJ2-7,TGTGCCAGCAGTTCCCTCCGGGGCTCCTACGAGCAGTACTTC,CASSSLRGSYEQYF
-,TRBV20-1,-,TRBJ1-5,TGCAGTGCTAGTGTAACGGGAAATCAGCCCCAGCATTTT,CSASVTGNQPQHF
-,TRBV4-1,-,TRBJ1-4,TGCGCCAGCAGACAAGGGACACTCGCAACTAATGAAAAACTGTTTTTT,CASRQGTLATNEKLFF
once,TRBV7-2,-,TRBJ1-2,TGTGCCAGCAGCCCCCTCGTGTTGGGCCCCTATGGCTACACCTTC,CASSPLVLGPYGYTF
-,TRBV6-6,TRBD1,TRBJ2-5,TGTGCCAGCAGTTACTCTGGACAGGGTATGAAGACCCAGTACTTC,CASSYSGQGMKTQYF
-,TRBV3-1/TRBV3-2,-,TRBJ2-2,TGTGCCAGCAGACCTACCGGGGCGAACACCGGGGAGCTGTTTTTT,CASRPTGANTGELFF
-,TRBV23-1,TRBD1,TRBJ1-2,TGCGCCAGCAGTCAATCCACCATTCGGGACAGAAGAGGCTATGGCTACACCTTC,CASSQSTIRDRRGYGYTF